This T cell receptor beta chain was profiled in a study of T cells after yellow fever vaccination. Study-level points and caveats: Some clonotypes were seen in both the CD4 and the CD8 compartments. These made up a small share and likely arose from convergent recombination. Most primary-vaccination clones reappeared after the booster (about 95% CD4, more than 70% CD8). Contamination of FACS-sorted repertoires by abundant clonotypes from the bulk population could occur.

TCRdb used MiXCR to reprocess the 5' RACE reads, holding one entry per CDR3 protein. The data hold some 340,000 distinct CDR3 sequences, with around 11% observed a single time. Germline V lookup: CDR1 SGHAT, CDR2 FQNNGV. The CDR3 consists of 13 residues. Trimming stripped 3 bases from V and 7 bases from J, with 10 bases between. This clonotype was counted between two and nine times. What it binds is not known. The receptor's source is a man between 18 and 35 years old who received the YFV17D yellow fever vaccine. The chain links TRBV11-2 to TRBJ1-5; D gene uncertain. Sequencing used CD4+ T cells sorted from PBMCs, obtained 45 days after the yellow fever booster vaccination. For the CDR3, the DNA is TGTGCCAGCAGCTTCCAGCCCTCACAGCCCCAGCATTTT. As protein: CASSFQPSQPQHF.